This T cell receptor beta chain came from a study of CD8 T cells in ankylosing spondylitis. General study findings and limits: In ankylosing spondylitis blood, a motif of roughly 8 highly homologous TCR beta variants appeared characteristic. The disease-linked clones had a CD8+ phenotype and low blood frequencies. Clones tied to disease were said to be significantly enriched in matched ankylosing spondylitis synovial fluid.

A quantitative 5'-RACE method, one with molecular barcodes, was used to make TCR beta libraries. TCRdb passed the 5' RACE reads through MiXCR, listing each CDR3 protein once. The sample holds a few hundred thousand distinct CDR3 sequences, approximately 20% seen once. This clonotype was seen more than once but under ten times. Its antigen remains unknown. Per germline, CDR1 LNHNV and CDR2 YYDKDF (reference sequence). This CDR3 has 15 residues. V was shortened by 0 bases and J by 3 bases, with 12 bases between the two germline ends. The chain links TRBV15 to TRBJ2-7; D gene ambiguous. This receptor was identified in a male donor with ankylosing spondylitis. Sequencing was carried out using blood, either unsorted or a sorted T cell fraction (not recorded which). The CDR3 DNA is TGTGCCACCAGCAGAGACCCGACGGTCTACTACGAGCAGTACTTC. This gives the protein CATSRDPTVYYEQYF.